This T cell receptor (beta chain) was identified during a study of blood T cell repertoires in COVID-19. On the study more broadly: From the United States, Italy and Spain came samples of acute and convalescent COVID-19.

V shed 1 base and J shed 9 bases, with 13 bases lying between them. The CDR3 is made up of 14 amino acids. In germline, CDR1 is LGHDT, CDR2 YNNKEL (reference sequence). Sequenced by immunoSEQ multiplex PCR; TCRdb stores in-frame clones only, minus some. The sample includes 40,000 or so clones, roughly 70% of them seen just once. What was sequenced was peripheral blood. This chain links TRBV3-1 (or the pseudogene TRBV3-2) with TRBJ1-5, with D hard to call. This receptor was taken from a man between 65 and 85 years old with COVID-19, enrolled during active disease. The CDR3, as DNA: TGTGCCAGCAGCCAAGGATACCCAGGTGGGCCCCAGCATTTT. Residues: CASSQGYPGGPQHF.